Below, 32 T cell receptor beta chains from the same sample are listed, as sequenced in a study of cytomegalovirus exposure and HLA in healthy donors. The PCR used 60 Vbeta and 13 Jbeta primers. Clones were read by immunoSEQ multiplex PCR, and TCRdb kept only the in-frame ones, dropping some. The sample's table shows about 64,000 clones. The sample comprised PBMCs. All receptors derive from a woman aged 18-35 years in good health and CMV-seronegative.

The chain is built from TRBV4-2 and TRBJ2-3; the match to TRBD2 covers 7 bases. Unmatched junction bases numbered 17, after V lost 3 bases and J lost 5 bases. CDR1 and CDR2 from the germline V gene are LGHNA and YNFKEQ. The CDR3 is 18 residues long. CDR3 protein: CASSHSIGSGAGVDTQYF. CDR3 sequence (DNA): TGTGCCAGCAGCCATTCGATTGGAAGCGGGGCCGGAGTAGATACGCAGTATTTT.

The rearrangement links TRBV29-1 to TRBJ2-5; 7 bases are shared with TRBD2. The V segment lost 7 bases and the J segment 4 bases; nucleotides outside the gene matches: 15. CDR1 is SQVTM and CDR2 is ANQGSEA in the germline V gene. This CDR3 is 15 amino acids long. CDR3 protein: CSAEVAGAARETQYF. The CDR3 DNA reads as TGCAGCGCGGAGGTGGCGGGAGCGGCCAGAGAGACCCAGTACTTC. The whole variable domain, filled in from reference TRBV29-1 and TRBJ2-5, reads SAVISQKPSRDICQRGTSLTIQCQVDSQVTMMFWYRQQPGQSLTLIATANQGSEATYESGFVIDKFPISRPNLTFSTLTVSNMSPEDSSIYLCSAEVAGAARETQYFGPGTRLLVL.

The V and J genes are TRBV19 and TRBJ1-6, with 11 bases that match TRBD1. V lost 1 base, J lost 0 bases, and 2 bases stayed unmatched. This CDR3 contains 18 residues. Germline-derived CDR1 and CDR2 are LNHDA and SQIVND (reference sequence). Here the CDR3 reads CASSIGGTGGSYNSPLHF. CDR3 DNA sequence: TGTGCCAGTAGTATAGGAGGGACAGGGGGCTCCTATAATTCACCCCTCCACTTT. The variable domain in full, with the rest retrieved from reference TRBV19 and TRBJ1-6, is DGGITQSPKYLFRKEGQNVTLSCEQNLNHDAMYWYRQDPGQGLRLIYYSQIVNDFQKGDIAEGYSVSREKKESFPLTVTSAQKNPTAFYLCASSIGGTGGSYNSPLHFGNGTRLTVT.

The chain uses TRBV29-1 and TRBJ2-2, with 7 bases that match TRBD1. The germline V gene encodes CDR1 SQVTM and CDR2 ANQGSEA. Germline trimming cut 4 bases from V and 6 bases from J; bases unmatched to any gene: 8. The CDR3 is made up of 14 amino acids. As DNA, the CDR3 is TGCAGCGTTGTCAAGGACAGGCTTCCCGGGGAGCTGTTTTTT. It yields the protein CSVVKDRLPGELFF.

This rearrangement joins TRBV29-1 to TRBJ2-5; TRBD2 agrees at 7 bases. Per the germline V gene, CDR1 is SQVTM and CDR2 is ANQGSEA. V was pared by 4 bases and J by 2 bases, with 7 bases of the junction left unmatched. The CDR3 totals 14 residues. CDR3 DNA: TGCAGCGTTGTACGGGGGGTTATTCAAGAGACCCAGTACTTC. This codes for CSVVRGVIQETQYF.

This sequence joins TRBV5-3 and TRBJ1-2; D perhaps matches TRBD1 (5 bases). TRBV5-3 qualifies as an ORF whose function is uncertain. The CDR3 contains 15 residues. Trimming removed 0 bases at V and 2 bases at J, with 11 bases between. The CDR3 DNA is TGTGCCAGAAGCTTGGGGGCAGGGAGGAACTATGGCTACACCTTC. Translating it yields CARSLGAGRNYGYTF.

J is TRBJ1-2 and V is TRBV5-4, with 10 bases aligning to TRBD1. The germline V gene has CDR1 SGHNT and CDR2 YYREEE (reference sequence). This CDR3 is 17 amino acids long. With 1 base clipped from V and 6 bases from J, the junction kept 12 bases outside the gene matches. The CDR3 region has the DNA TGTGCCAGCAGCTTGAGGGACAGGGGAACTACCTTCGATGGCTACACCTTC. Protein sequence: CASSLRDRGTTFDGYTF.

This chain joins TRBV6-1 and TRBJ2-1; 9 nucleotides align to TRBD2. This CDR3 is 14 amino acids long. Per the germline V gene, CDR1 is MNHNS and CDR2 is SASEGT. Trimming cost V 4 bases and J 6 bases; bases outside gene matches: 4. The CDR3 DNA reads as TGTGCCAGCAGTGTCATAGCGGGGGCCAATGAGCAGTTCTTC. It is translated as CASSVIAGANEQFF.

The V call is TRBV10-1, the J call TRBJ2-1; TRBD1 aligns across 8 bases. Germline CDR1 is WNHNN and CDR2 is SYGVQD (reference sequence). The CDR3 loop spans 16 amino acids. The trim removed 4 bases at V and 9 bases at J, leaving 14 bases unmatched. The CDR3 protein is CASSAFPGTGSVEQFF. In nucleotides, the CDR3 is TGCGCCAGCAGTGCGTTCCCCGGGACAGGATCTGTTGAGCAGTTCTTC.

The V call is TRBV11-2, the J call TRBJ2-5; D ambiguous. Trimming left V 2 bases short and J 4 bases short, with 5 bases between. The CDR3 has 12 amino acids. Germline values: CDR1 SGHAT, CDR2 FQNNGV. The CDR3 DNA reads as TGTGCCAGCAGCTTATTGGCAGAGACCCAGTACTTC. Translating gives CASSLLAETQYF.

V is TRBV6-1 and J is TRBJ2-7; unclear D gene. V was pared by 6 bases and J by 0 bases, with 12 bases between. Germline-derived CDR1 and CDR2 are MNHNS and SASEGT. The CDR3 has 14 residues. Written as DNA, the CDR3 is TGTGCCAGCAGCTCCCTTACTAACTCCTACGAGCAGTACTTC. This sequence encodes CASSSLTNSYEQYF.

This rearrangement joins TRBV5-1 to TRBJ1-5; D call uncertain. CDR1 and CDR2 (germline): SGHRS, YFSETQ. CDR3 length equals 15 residues. V was cut by 5 bases and J by 0 bases, with 12 bases left in between. CDR3 nucleotides: TGCGCCAGCAGTTCCGACGGGTATAGCAATCAGCCCCAGCATTTT. This gives the protein CASSSDGYSNQPQHF.

This chain joins TRBV4-1 and TRBJ1-2, with 8 positions matching TRBD1. J lost 11 bases, V lost 0 bases, and 5 bases had no gene match. Germline V CDR1 and CDR2: MGHRA, YSYEKL. The CDR3 spans 13 residues. The CDR3 nucleotides are TGCGCCAGCAGCCAAGAAAGGACAGGGAGGTACACCTTC. The encoded protein is CASSQERTGRYTF.

The rearrangement joins TRBV11-2 to TRBJ1-1; 7 nucleotides line up with TRBD1. CDR1 and CDR2 from the germline V gene are SGHAT and FQNNGV. The CDR3 length is 15 residues. With 4 bases clipped from V and 1 base from J, the junction kept 6 bases outside the gene matches. The chain's CDR3 is CASSYRTGWNTEAFF. The CDR3, as DNA: TGTGCCAGCAGCTATCGGACAGGTTGGAACACTGAAGCTTTCTTT.

This rearrangement joins TRBV5-1 to TRBJ1-1; 9 bases are shared with TRBD1. The germline CDR1 and CDR2 sequences are SGHRS and YFSETQ. Germline trimming cut 0 bases from V and 3 bases from J; bases unmatched to any gene: 6. CDR3 length: 16 amino acids. CDR3: CASSLDGTGLYTEAFF. CDR3 nucleotides: TGCGCCAGCAGCTTGGACGGGACAGGGTTGTACACTGAAGCTTTCTTT.

The rearrangement joins TRBV27 to TRBJ1-5; the match to TRBD1 covers 7 bases. After removal of 6 bases from V and 4 bases from J, the junction contained 3 bases not matched to a gene. Germline V CDR1 and CDR2: MNHEY, SMNVEV (reference sequence). There are 13 residues in the CDR3. CDR3 residues: CASSPQGNQPQHF. The CDR3 nucleotides read TGTGCCAGCAGCCCACAGGGGAATCAGCCCCAGCATTTT.

The chain joins TRBV29-1 to TRBJ1-2, with TRBD1 matching over 10 bases. There are 15 residues in the CDR3. Trimming took 2 bases from V and 4 from J; bases not matched to a gene: 7. The germline CDR1 and CDR2 sequences are SQVTM and ANQGSEA. CDR3 coding DNA: TGCAGCGTTGAAACTGGACAGGGGGTGTCCTATGGCTACACCTTC. This sequence encodes CSVETGQGVSYGYTF.

The gene calls are TRBV4-1 and TRBJ2-3, with 8 bases lining up with TRBD1. V lost 4 bases, J lost 1 base, and 10 bases stayed unmatched. The CDR3 extends over 17 amino acids. The germline V gene encodes CDR1 MGHRA and CDR2 YSYEKL. The CDR3 DNA reads TGCGCCAGCAGCCGCCGGACGGACAGGGCGGGCACAGATACGCAGTATTTT. This encodes CASSRRTDRAGTDTQYF.

As concerns this clone: Likely a read error: the CDR3 ends without its conserved phenylalanine or tryptophan. The DNA is omitted, as the CDR3 cannot be located on it reliably, and the CDR3 follows TCRdb's listing. The chain couples TRBV27 to TRBJ2-7; TRBD2, as called in the table, went unchecked against the DNA. The germline gives CDR1 MNHEY, CDR2 SMNVEV (reference sequence). Inclusive of both ends, the CDR3 amounts to 9 amino acids. The CDR3 sequence is CASSLEGLS.

This chain joins TRBV6-5 and TRBJ2-5; D not certain. With 0 bases removed from V and 5 bases from J, the gap between germline ends came to 13 bases. CDR1 is MNHEY and CDR2 is SVGAGI in the germline V gene. This CDR3 is 15 amino acids long. The CDR3 DNA reads TGTGCCAGCAGTTACTCCCCGGCTCAGGTGGAGACCCAGTACTTC. It encodes CASSYSPAQVETQYF.

A remark on this clone: The CDR3 carries no conserved terminal phenylalanine or tryptophan, so it likely arises from a read error. Because the CDR3's place on the DNA is in doubt, the DNA is left out and the CDR3 is given as listed by TCRdb. The J gene is TRBJ1-1, the V gene TRBV2; the table's D call, TRBD1, was not checked against the DNA. Germline V gene lookup returns CDR1 SNHLY and CDR2 FYNNEI. The CDR3 sequence runs 14 residues, both termini included. The CDR3 region is CASSEGNRARRIST.

The chain is built from TRBV19 and TRBJ1-1; 7 bases agree with TRBD1. The ends lost 10 bases at V and 6 bases at J; junction bases unmatched: 14. The germline gives CDR1 LNHDA, CDR2 SQIVND (reference sequence). There are 14 residues in the CDR3. CDR3 region: CATKPGQPVAEAFF. The CDR3 nucleotides read TGTGCCACAAAGCCGGGACAGCCGGTCGCTGAAGCTTTCTTT.

CDR3 loop: CASCKDGGMNTEAFF. CDR3 nucleotide sequence: TGTGCCAGCTGCAAGGACGGGGGAATGAACACTGAAGCTTTCTTT. The rearrangement uses TRBV4-2 and TRBJ1-1; possible D gene TRBD1, 5 bases. Germline V gene lookup returns CDR1 LGHNA and CDR2 YNFKEQ. Trimming cost V 8 bases and J 0 bases, with 16 bases left between them. CDR3 length: 15 amino acids.

The genes are TRBV29-1 and TRBJ2-2, with D maybe TRBD1 (5 bases). Trimming cost V 5 bases and J 4 bases, with 11 bases left between them. Germline CDR1 SQVTM, CDR2 ANQGSEA. There are 13 residues in the CDR3. This chain's CDR3 is CSVRAGSTGELFF. The CDR3 coding sequence is TGCAGCGTTCGGGCAGGGTCCACCGGGGAGCTGTTTTTT.

The chain combines TRBV5-1 with TRBJ1-1; 9 bases are a match to TRBD1. The CDR3 runs to 16 residues. Germline V lookup: CDR1 SGHRS, CDR2 YFSETQ. Trimming took 4 bases from V and 5 from J; bases not matched to a gene: 12. The CDR3 DNA reads as TGCGCCAGCAGCCCGCCCTCCGGGACAGGGCTTACTGAAGCTTTCTTT. Its translation: CASSPPSGTGLTEAFF.

This chain connects TRBV5-1 to TRBJ2-1; possible D gene TRBD2, 6 bases. V was cut by 7 bases and J by 6 bases, with 17 bases left in between. The germline V gene has CDR1 SGHRS and CDR2 YFSETQ. The CDR3 contains 14 residues. The CDR3, as DNA: TGCGCCAGCTCACCCGGGGGAACTGGCAATGAGCAGTTCTTC. The encoded protein is CASSPGGTGNEQFF.

This chain connects TRBV13 to TRBJ1-5; D is perhaps TRBD1 (5 bases). Germline CDR1 and CDR2: PRHDT and FYEKMQ (reference sequence). CDR3 size: 17 residues. V dropped 5 bases and J dropped 1 base, with 18 bases sitting between them. The CDR3 nucleotides read TGTGCCAGCAGCCTAAGGACAAGTGAGTTGAGCAATCAGCCCCAGCATTTT. Its protein product is CASSLRTSELSNQPQHF. Full variable domain (remainder filled in from reference TRBV13 and TRBJ1-5): AAGVIQSPRHLIKEKRETATLKCYPIPRHDTVYWYQQGPGQDPQFLISFYEKMQSDKGSIPDRFSAQQFSDYHSELNMSSLELGDSALYFCASSLRTSELSNQPQHFGDGTRLSIL.

The chain is built from TRBV28 and TRBJ2-7; a possible D gene is TRBD1 (7 bases). Germline-derived CDR1 and CDR2 are MDHEN and SYDVKM. The V end lost 6 bases, the J end lost 6 bases, and 15 bases lay between the germline ends. The CDR3 is made up of 13 amino acids. The CDR3 nucleotides are TGTGCCAGCAGGCTCCACAGGGGAGGCGAGCAGTACTTC. This codes for CASRLHRGGEQYF.

The rearrangement uses TRBV5-4 and TRBJ2-5, with D possibly TRBD2 on 5 matching bases. Trimming took 4 bases from V and 7 from J, leaving 14 bases between them. Per the germline V gene, CDR1 is SGHNT and CDR2 is YYREEE (reference sequence). The CDR3 loop spans 13 amino acids. The CDR3 sequence is CASSKDYEGTQYF. For the CDR3, the DNA is TGTGCCAGCAGCAAAGACTACGAAGGGACCCAGTACTTC.

CDR3 nucleotides: TGCGCCAGCAGCGGGAGCAACACTGAAGCTTTCTTT. It specifies CASSGSNTEAFF. The chain uses TRBV5-1 and TRBJ1-1; D ambiguous. CDR3 length: 12 residues. Germline V lookup: CDR1 SGHRS, CDR2 YFSETQ. The V and J ends lost 4 bases and 2 bases respectively, with 6 bases between them.

The chain couples TRBV18 to TRBJ2-7, with 7 bases fitting TRBD2. Losses at the gene ends were 0 bases for V and 2 bases for J; bases not matched to a gene: 4. CDR1 KGHSH and CDR2 LQKENI come from the germline V gene. This CDR3 comprises 15 residues. The CDR3 region has the DNA TGTGCCAGCTCACCACCCCCGACTAGCACCTACGAGCAGTACTTC. Encoded protein: CASSPPPTSTYEQYF.

On this clone itself: Other DNA sequences in the same sample also yield this CDR3. The chain recombines TRBV29-1 with TRBJ2-5; D is ambiguous. Trimming pared 7 bases from V and 4 bases from J, leaving 10 bases between. The length of the CDR3 is 11 residues. The germline CDR1 and CDR2 sequences are SQVTM and ANQGSEA. The chain's CDR3 is CSASLRETQYF. The CDR3 nucleotides read TGCAGCGCCTCCCTACGAGAGACCCAGTACTTC.